This TCR beta chain was sequenced in a study of CD8 T cells in cerebrospinal fluid in Alzheimer's disease (dated by TCRdb to 2018 to 2021). At the level of the whole study: The study used two single-cell methods, plate-based nested PCR sequencing and droplet-based sequencing, to evaluate clonal expansion of CSF T cells. The study tested whether clonally expanded T cells were present in cerebrospinal fluid from healthy elderly individuals and from patients with neurodegenerative disease. The droplet-based CSF analysis comparing patients with controls included 9 healthy controls (about 11,000 cells) and 9 patients with MCI or Alzheimer's disease (about 10,000 cells). CSF gene-expression analysis, which included Parkinson's disease patients, covered 20 to 30 samples in total.

Beyond this particular receptor, the publication reports: The EBV-specific clones were neither the most highly expanded clones nor enriched among patients. Only samples with detectable clones went into the overall clonality comparison: 11 healthy, 5 MCI, 5 AD, and 6 PD. The authors warned that finding EBV-specific TCRs in CSF does not prove a causal connection between EBV and Alzheimer's disease. The largest CSF clone made up a higher percentage of TCRs in patients with MCI or Alzheimer's disease than in controls. When the data were pooled, most of the 6 Alzheimer's patients but only 1 of 10 healthy subjects had a highly expanded clone, defined as one making up at least 3% of TCRs.

Libraries were prepared through 10x single-cell sequencing. Profiling of CSF cells was done with 10X Genomics single-cell V(D)J and 5' gene-expression libraries. An Illumina NextSeq550 was used to sequence CSF single-cell TCR libraries. The original pipeline was this. V(D)J reads were aligned to the vdj-GRCh38 alts ensemble 2.0.0 reference and processed with the Cell Ranger vdj pipeline. A clonotype was defined as a group of cell barcodes sharing the same set of productive CDR3 nucleotide sequences. To connect clonality with transcriptional profiles, clonotype information was added to the gene-expression metadata in Seurat v3.0. Any CSF cell with more than 1,800 genes, more than 7,500 UMIs or more than 10% mitochondrial reads was excluded. To find TCRs with known antigen specificity, CDR3-beta sequences were matched against VDJdb. Clone sharing was examined by network analysis using the R package qgraph, in which only TCRs with complete alpha and beta chains were included. TCRdb reprocessed the reads, so every CDR3 protein sequence counts as one entry and DNA is not shown. The authors' filters were not applied to this entry. The sample table records 1,200 or so distinct CDR3 sequences. The ten largest clones add up to 8.8% of the sample.

Its count unrecorded, this clonotype is medium-sized (0.01 to 0.1%) by frequency. Its specific antigen is unknown. The cysteine opens and the phenylalanine closes a CDR3 of 19 amino acids. DNA for this receptor is not on file. CDR1 SGHTA and CDR2 FQGTGA are derived from the germline V gene. Acute infectious disease was absent in all participants, and all participants were in good physical condition. A live/dead marker was used to sort live CSF cells for droplet-based sequencing. CSF was obtained by lumbar puncture, and immune cells were pelleted by centrifugation at 300g. CSF samples were inspected for red blood cells, and any blood-contaminated sample was excluded. CSF cells were cryopreserved in freezing medium, frozen overnight at -80 degrees C, and subsequently stored in liquid nitrogen. CSF samples were stored for less than six months before analysis.

This chain is built from TRBV7-3 and TRBJ2-2; there is no DNA to check the TCRdb D call of TRBD2. What was sequenced was cerebrospinal fluid. This clonotype was sampled from a human donor in good health. The CDR3 protein is CASSSSGLAGGTNTGELFF.